The T cell receptor beta chain described here comes from a study of T cell responses to AZD1222 COVID-19 vaccine. General study points: Spike-specific TCR depth and breadth grew after two AZD1222 doses.

CDR1 is SGHTA and CDR2 is FQGNSA in the germline V gene. This CDR3 contains 11 residues. Trimming pared 3 bases from V and 7 bases from J, leaving 6 bases between. As concerns this clone: No antigen is known for it.

Produced via immunoSEQ multiplex PCR; TCRdb's table is partial and in-frame only. In the table there are around 130,000 clones, over 75% of which are singletons. The sequenced sample was peripheral blood, obtained on day 0 of MenACWY control vaccination. This sequence originates from an adult in good health. The rearrangement links TRBV7-2 to TRBJ1-2; D gene ambiguous. This chain's CDR3 is CASSFSGGYTF. The CDR3 DNA reads as TGTGCCAGCAGCTTCTCGGGTGGCTACACCTTC.